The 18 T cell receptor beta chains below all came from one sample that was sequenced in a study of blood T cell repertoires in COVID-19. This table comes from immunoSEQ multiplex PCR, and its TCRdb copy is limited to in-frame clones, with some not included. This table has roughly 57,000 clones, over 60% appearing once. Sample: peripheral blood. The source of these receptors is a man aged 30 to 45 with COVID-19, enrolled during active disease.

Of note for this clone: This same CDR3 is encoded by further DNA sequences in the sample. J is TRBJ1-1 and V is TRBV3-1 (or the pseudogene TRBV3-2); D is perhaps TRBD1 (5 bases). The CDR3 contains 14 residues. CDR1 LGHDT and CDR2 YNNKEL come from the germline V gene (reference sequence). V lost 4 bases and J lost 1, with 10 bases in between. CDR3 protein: CASSPRDRNTEAFF. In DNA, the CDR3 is TGTGCCAGCAGCCCCAGGGATAGGAACACTGAAGCTTTCTTT.

The CDR3 here is CSVRTSAFSGANVLTF. In nucleotides, the CDR3 is TGCAGCGTGAGGACTAGCGCCTTCTCTGGGGCCAACGTCCTGACTTTC. The rearrangement links TRBV29-1 to TRBJ2-6, with 9 bases matching TRBD2. This CDR3 contains 16 residues. V trimming: 6 bases; J trimming: 0 bases; junction bases outside the gene matches: 6. CDR1 and CDR2 from the germline V gene are SQVTM and ANQGSEA.

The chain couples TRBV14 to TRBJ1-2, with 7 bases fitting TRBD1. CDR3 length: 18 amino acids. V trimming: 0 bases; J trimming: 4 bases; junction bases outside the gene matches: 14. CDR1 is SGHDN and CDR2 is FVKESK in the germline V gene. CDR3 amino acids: CASSQDRGQGGSIYGYTF. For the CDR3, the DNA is TGTGCCAGCAGCCAAGATCGCGGGCAGGGGGGTTCAATCTATGGCTACACCTTC.

CDR3 coding DNA: TGTGCCACAGGGGCTCGCACAGATACGCAGTATTTT. This sequence encodes CATGARTDTQYF. This chain uses TRBV12-3 or TRBV12-4 with TRBJ2-3; D possibly corresponds to TRBD1 (6 bases). V lost 10 bases and J 1 base, leaving 9 bases between the germline ends. CDR3 length equals 12 residues.

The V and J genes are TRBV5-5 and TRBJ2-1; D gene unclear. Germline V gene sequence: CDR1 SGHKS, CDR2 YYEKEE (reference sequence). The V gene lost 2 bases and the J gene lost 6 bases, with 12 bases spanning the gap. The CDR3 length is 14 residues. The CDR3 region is CASSFQPPGNEQFF. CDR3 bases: TGTGCCAGCAGCTTTCAGCCCCCAGGCAATGAGCAGTTCTTC.

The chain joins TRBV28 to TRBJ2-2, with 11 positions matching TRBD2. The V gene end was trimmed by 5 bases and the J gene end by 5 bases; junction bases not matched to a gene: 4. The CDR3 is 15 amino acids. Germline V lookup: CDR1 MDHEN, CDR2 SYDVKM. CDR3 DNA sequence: TGTGCCAGCAGTGCTAGCGGGAGGAGGACCGGGGAGCTGTTTTTT. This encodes CASSASGRRTGELFF. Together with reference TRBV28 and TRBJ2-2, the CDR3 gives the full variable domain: DVKVTQSSRYLVKRTGEKVFLECVQDMDHENMFWYRQDPGLGLRLIYFSYDVKMKEKGDIPEGYSVSREKKERFSLILESASTNQTSMYLCASSASGRRTGELFFGEGSRLTVL.

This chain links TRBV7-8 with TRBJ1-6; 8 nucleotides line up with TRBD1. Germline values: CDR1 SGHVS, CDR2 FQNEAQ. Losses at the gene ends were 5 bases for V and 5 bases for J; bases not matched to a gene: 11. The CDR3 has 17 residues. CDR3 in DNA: TGTGCCAGCAGCACCCGGACAGGGCGCGATAATAATTCACCCCTCCACTTT. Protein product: CASSTRTGRDNNSPLHF.

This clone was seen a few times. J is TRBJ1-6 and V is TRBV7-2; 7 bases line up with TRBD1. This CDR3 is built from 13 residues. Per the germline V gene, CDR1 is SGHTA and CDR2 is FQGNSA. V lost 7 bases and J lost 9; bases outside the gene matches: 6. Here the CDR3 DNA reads TGTGCCAGCAAGACAGGGATGGTTTCACCCCTCCACTTT. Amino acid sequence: CASKTGMVSPLHF.

The CDR3: CASSSGKPPNTGELFF. In DNA form, the CDR3 reads TGTGCCAGCAGCTCAGGGAAACCTCCGAACACCGGGGAGCTGTTTTTT. The V gene is TRBV7-9, the J gene TRBJ2-2; D perhaps matches TRBD1 (5 bases). CDR3 length: 16 amino acids. Germline CDR1 SEHNR, CDR2 FQNEAQ (reference sequence). Trimming stripped 4 bases from V and 0 bases from J, with 12 bases between. Using reference TRBV7-9 and TRBJ2-2 for the parts outside the CDR3, the full variable domain is DTGVSQNPRHKITKRGQNVTFRCDPISEHNRLYWYRQTLGQGPEFLTYFQNEAQLEKSRLLSDRFSAERPKGSFSTLEIQRTEQGDSAMYLCASSSGKPPNTGELFFGEGSRLTVL.

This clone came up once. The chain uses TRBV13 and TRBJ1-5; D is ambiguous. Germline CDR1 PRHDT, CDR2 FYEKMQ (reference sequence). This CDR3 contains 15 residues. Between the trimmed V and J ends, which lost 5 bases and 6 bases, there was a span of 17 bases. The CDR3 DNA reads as TGTGCCAGCAGCCCCTATGCGGCCCTCGGTCAGCCCCAGCATTTT. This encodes CASSPYAALGQPQHF.

The DNA of the CDR3 is TGTGCCAGCAGCTTAACTCCGGGTCTAACCTACGAGCAGTACTTC. Amino acids: CASSLTPGLTYEQYF. V gene TRBV7-2 combines with J gene TRBJ2-7; unclear D gene. The CDR3 is 15 residues long. CDR1 is SGHTA and CDR2 is FQGNSA in the germline V gene. V gave up 2 bases and J gave up 2 bases, with 13 bases separating them.

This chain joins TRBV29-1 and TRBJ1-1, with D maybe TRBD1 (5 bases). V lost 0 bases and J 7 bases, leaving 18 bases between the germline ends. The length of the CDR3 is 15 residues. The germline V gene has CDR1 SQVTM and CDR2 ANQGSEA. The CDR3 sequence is CSVEDLTEGHGEAFF. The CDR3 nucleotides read TGCAGCGTTGAAGATCTCACGGAGGGGCATGGTGAAGCTTTCTTT.

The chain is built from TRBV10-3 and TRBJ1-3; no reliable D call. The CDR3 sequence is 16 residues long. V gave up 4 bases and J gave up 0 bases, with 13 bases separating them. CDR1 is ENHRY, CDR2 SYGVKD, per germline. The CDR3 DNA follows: TGTGCCATCAGTGCGCAAGGTCCTAGCTCTGGAAACACCATATATTTT. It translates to CAISAQGPSSGNTIYF.

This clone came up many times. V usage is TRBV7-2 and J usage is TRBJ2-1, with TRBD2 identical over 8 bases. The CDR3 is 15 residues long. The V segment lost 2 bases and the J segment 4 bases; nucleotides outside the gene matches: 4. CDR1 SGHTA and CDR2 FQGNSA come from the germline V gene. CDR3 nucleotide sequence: TGTGCCAGCAGCTTAACTAGCGGAGAATACAATGAGCAGTTCTTC. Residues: CASSLTSGEYNEQFF. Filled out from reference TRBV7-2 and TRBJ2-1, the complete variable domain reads GAGVSQSPSNKVTEKGKDVELRCDPISGHTALYWYRQSLGQGLEFLIYFQGNSAPDKSGLPSDRFSAERTGGSVSTLTIQRTQQEDSAVYLCASSLTSGEYNEQFFGPGTRLTVL.

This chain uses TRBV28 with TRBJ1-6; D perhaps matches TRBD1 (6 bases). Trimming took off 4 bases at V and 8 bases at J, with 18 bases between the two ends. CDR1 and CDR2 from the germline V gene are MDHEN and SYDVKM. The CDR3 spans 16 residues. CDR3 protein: CASSSPGQGRDSPLHF. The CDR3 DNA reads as TGTGCCAGCAGTTCGCCGGGCCAGGGGAGGGATTCACCCCTCCACTTT.

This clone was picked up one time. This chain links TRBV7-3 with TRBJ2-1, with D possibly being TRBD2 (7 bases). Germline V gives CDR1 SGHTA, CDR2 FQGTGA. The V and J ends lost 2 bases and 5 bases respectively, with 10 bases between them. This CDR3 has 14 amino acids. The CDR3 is CASSLAGANNEQFF. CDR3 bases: TGTGCCAGCAGCTTAGCGGGGGCCAACAATGAGCAGTTCTTC.

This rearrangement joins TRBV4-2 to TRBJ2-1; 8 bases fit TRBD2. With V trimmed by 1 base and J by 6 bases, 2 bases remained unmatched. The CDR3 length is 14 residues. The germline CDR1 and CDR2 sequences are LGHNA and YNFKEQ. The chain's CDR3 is CASSQGREGNEQFF. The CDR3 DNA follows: TGTGCCAGCAGCCAAGGACGGGAGGGCAATGAGCAGTTCTTC.

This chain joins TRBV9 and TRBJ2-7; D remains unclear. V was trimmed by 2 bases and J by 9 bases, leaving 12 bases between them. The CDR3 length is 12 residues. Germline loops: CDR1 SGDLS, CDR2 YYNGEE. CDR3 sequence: CASSVPPYGQYF. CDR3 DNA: TGTGCCAGCAGCGTCCCTCCCTATGGGCAGTACTTC.